One and the same sample provided the 21 T cell receptor beta chains below, sequenced in a study of cytomegalovirus exposure and HLA in healthy donors. The study ran its PCR with 60 Vbeta and 13 Jbeta primers. Generated by immunoSEQ multiplex PCR, the TCRdb table keeps only in-frame clones and is missing some. The table records 200,000 or so clones, approximately 82% of them present only once. Sequencing was performed on PBMCs. The receptors derive from a woman younger than 35 in good health and CMV-seropositive.

The rearrangement uses TRBV7-2 and TRBJ2-1; TRBD2 matches 11 bases. J gave up 8 bases and V 1 base, and 10 bases lay outside the gene matches. The germline CDR1 and CDR2 sequences are SGHTA and FQGNSA. This CDR3 has 17 amino acids. The DNA for the CDR3 is TGTGCCAGCAGCTTAGGATTTAGCGGGGGGGCCTTCGATGAGCAGTTCTTC. Protein: CASSLGFSGGAFDEQFF.

In DNA, the CDR3 is TGTGCCAGCAGCTTGGAGAGGTCAGTGGATGAAAAACTGTTTTTT. It is translated as CASSLERSVDEKLFF. The rearrangement links TRBV5-4 to TRBJ1-4; D is uncertain. This CDR3 comprises 15 residues. V lost 0 bases and J lost 6, with 12 bases in between. Per the germline V gene, CDR1 is SGHNT and CDR2 is YYREEE (reference sequence).

DNA of the CDR3: TGTGCCAGCAGCTTACCCCCCGCAGGGGCCAGGGGAAACACCATATATTTT. Its protein product is CASSLPPAGARGNTIYF. The V call is TRBV11-2, the J call TRBJ1-3; D may be TRBD1 (6 bases). The germline V and J ends were trimmed by 2 bases and 4 bases, with 18 bases remaining between them. This CDR3 has 17 amino acids. CDR1 and CDR2 (germline): SGHAT, FQNNGV.

The chain carries TRBV21-1 and TRBJ2-7; the table's D call of TRBD2 was not tested on the DNA. TRBV21-1 is a pseudogene segment. The CDR3 length is 17 residues. The CDR3 sequence: CASSPNLGGGSPYEQYV. CDR3 DNA: TGTGCCAGCAGTCCTAATTTGGGGGGGGGATCTCCCTACGAGCAGTACGTC.

J is TRBJ2-7 and V is TRBV18; weak D call: TRBD2 (5 bases). This CDR3 has 15 residues. Trimming left V 1 base short and J 2 bases short, with 12 bases between. Germline lookup yields CDR1 KGHSH and CDR2 LQKENI. The CDR3 here is CASSPRTGRAYEQYF. CDR3 bases: TGTGCCAGCTCACCACGTACGGGAAGAGCCTACGAGCAGTACTTC.

This sequence joins TRBV6-1 and TRBJ1-1, with D possibly being TRBD1 (5 bases). Germline CDR1 MNHNS, CDR2 SASEGT. V was trimmed by 6 bases and J by 6 bases, leaving 14 bases between them. This CDR3 region has 13 residues. The CDR3 here is CASRGGWAAEAFF. CDR3 sequence (DNA): TGTGCCAGCAGGGGGGGATGGGCCGCTGAAGCTTTCTTT.

This clone occurred a few times. The chain carries TRBV5-4 and TRBJ1-2; D is uncertain. V lost 0 bases and J 1 base, leaving 4 bases between the germline ends. This CDR3 has 13 amino acids. Germline V gene lookup returns CDR1 SGHNT and CDR2 YYREEE (reference sequence). The CDR3 nucleotides read TGTGCCAGCAGCTTGGACAGTAACTATGGCTACACCTTC. This translates into CASSLDSNYGYTF.

The chain couples TRBV9 to TRBJ2-5; possible D gene TRBD2, 6 bases. The CDR3 runs to 13 residues. Trimming pared 0 bases from V and 7 bases from J, leaving 10 bases between. CDR1 and CDR2 from the germline V gene are SGDLS and YYNGEE. For the CDR3, the DNA is TGTGCCAGCAGCGTAGGTGTGGGGGGGACCCAGTACTTC. This codes for CASSVGVGGTQYF.

The chain recombines TRBV7-3 with TRBJ1-6, with a weak D call TRBD1 (6 bases). This CDR3 is built from 13 residues. V lost 5 bases, J lost 14 bases, and 16 bases lay in between. In germline, CDR1 is SGHTA, CDR2 FQGTGA. Here the CDR3 reads CASSPSRGLALHF. The CDR3 bases are TGTGCCAGCAGCCCTAGCAGGGGCTTGGCCCTCCACTTT.

This clone was observed once. V gene TRBV7-9 combines with J gene TRBJ1-1; no clear D. The CDR3 has 13 residues. CDR1 SEHNR and CDR2 FQNEAQ come from the germline V gene (reference sequence). With 5 bases removed from V and 4 bases from J, the gap between germline ends came to 11 bases. The CDR3 loop is CASSPPGGTEAFF. CDR3 bases: TGTGCCAGCAGCCCCCCGGGAGGCACTGAAGCTTTCTTT.

The chain couples TRBV23-1 to TRBJ2-1, with 10 bases aligning to TRBD1. TRBV23-1 falls under the ORF class, with uncertain function. The V and J ends lost 8 bases and 2 bases, in that order; junction bases with no gene match: 3. This CDR3 has 14 amino acids. The CDR3 nucleotides are TGCGCCAGCGCCGGACAGGGGGCCTACAATGAGCAGTTCTTC. It codes for CASAGQGAYNEQFF.

V gene TRBV27 combines with J gene TRBJ2-1; TRBD1 agrees at 9 bases. V was clipped by 1 base and J by 6 bases; unmatched bases: 16. CDR1 is MNHEY and CDR2 is SMNVEV in the germline V gene (reference sequence). CDR3 length: 19 amino acids. The CDR3 nucleotides read TGTGCCAGCAGTTTATTACCCCCACAGGGGGCGGAAATACTCAATGAGCAGTTCTTC. Its protein is CASSLLPPQGAEILNEQFF.

V usage is TRBV27 and J usage is TRBJ1-2; the match to TRBD1 covers 7 bases. Germline-derived CDR1 and CDR2 are MNHEY and SMNVEV (reference sequence). Trimming at V came to 5 bases and at J to 8 bases, leaving 5 bases not matched to a gene. The CDR3 runs to 12 residues. CDR3 DNA sequence: TGTGCCAGCAGTACACAGGGGCAAGGCTACACCTTC. Protein: CASSTQGQGYTF.

This chain uses TRBV10-3 with TRBJ2-7; 12 nucleotides agree with TRBD2. The CDR3 totals 15 residues. Germline-derived CDR1 and CDR2 are ENHRY and SYGVKD. J was trimmed by 5 bases and V by 5 bases; bases with no gene match: 7. DNA of the CDR3: TGTGCCATCAGTTCTAGCGGGGGGGCTTATAACGAGCAGTACTTC. It encodes CAISSSGGAYNEQYF.

This clone was seen once. The rearrangement links TRBV4-1 to TRBJ2-1; 9 bases fit TRBD2. Germline CDR1 reads MGHRA; CDR2 reads YSYEKL. V dropped 4 bases and J dropped 4; count of bases not matched to a gene: 8. This CDR3 region has 16 residues. CDR3 bases: TGCGCCAGCAGCCGCCGGGTAGCGGGGGATTACAATGAGCAGTTCTTC. As protein: CASSRRVAGDYNEQFF.

CDR3 in DNA: TGCGCCAGCAGTCGGCCGCGATCGGGTCCCACTGGGGCCAACGTCCTGACTTTC. Amino acids: CASSRPRSGPTGANVLTF. The chain uses TRBV23-1 and TRBJ2-6; no clear D. TRBV23-1 is an ORF; its function is uncertain. V lost 4 bases and J lost 2, with 18 bases in between. CDR3 length equals 18 residues.

This sequence joins TRBV6-1 and TRBJ1-6, with D possibly TRBD1 on 6 matching bases. V gave up 2 bases and J gave up 4 bases, with 9 bases separating them. Germline assignment: CDR1 MNHNS and CDR2 SASEGT. This CDR3 has 15 residues. The CDR3 loop is CASSERGGYNSPLHF. CDR3 DNA sequence: TGTGCCAGCAGTGAACGAGGGGGATATAATTCACCCCTCCACTTT.

V usage is TRBV7-3 and J usage is TRBJ2-1, with a weak D call TRBD1 (6 bases). Germline values: CDR1 SGHTA, CDR2 FQGTGA. The CDR3 extends over 19 amino acids. Trimming stripped 0 bases from V and 0 bases from J, with 18 bases between. The CDR3 loop reads CASSLTLYRGNSSYNEQFF. The CDR3 bases are TGTGCCAGCAGCTTAACGTTATATAGGGGGAACAGCTCCTACAATGAGCAGTTCTTC.

This clone occurred a few times. The CDR3 sequence is CASSFGQGGNYGYTF. The CDR3 DNA sequence: TGTGCCAGCAGCTTCGGACAGGGAGGTAACTATGGCTACACCTTC. The chain recombines TRBV7-2 with TRBJ1-2; 8 bases are a match to TRBD1. V dropped 3 bases and J dropped 1; count of bases not matched to a gene: 4. The CDR3 runs to 15 residues. From germline, CDR1 is SGHTA and CDR2 FQGNSA.

V and J are TRBV11-2 and TRBJ2-5; D is perhaps TRBD2 (7 bases). The CDR3 contains 15 residues. CDR1 is SGHAT and CDR2 is FQNNGV in the germline V gene. Trimming took 1 base from V and 2 from J, leaving 11 bases between them. The CDR3 sequence: CASSLVGGQQETQYF. The DNA of the CDR3 is TGTGCCAGCAGCTTAGTCGGGGGGCAGCAAGAGACCCAGTACTTC.

This clone appeared a single time. J is TRBJ1-1 and V is TRBV19, with a tentative D call TRBD1 (5 bases). This CDR3 is built from 12 residues. Germline-derived CDR1 and CDR2 are LNHDA and SQIVND (reference sequence). Trimming took off 5 bases at V and 5 bases at J, with 9 bases between the two ends. The CDR3 spells CASSWGRTEAFF. The CDR3 bases are TGTGCCAGTAGTTGGGGGAGGACTGAAGCTTTCTTT.